This TCR beta chain comes out of a study of blood T cell repertoires in COVID-19 (dated by TCRdb to the early 2020s). Regarding the research as a whole: Collaborator samples came from the United States, Italy and Spain and covered acute and convalescent phases of COVID-19. The prospective study material was composed of cDNA or gDNA derived from T cells, B-cell-depleted T cells, or PBMCs. Subjects who had been exposed to COVID-19, were actively infected with it, or had recovered from it provided the deeply sampled blood TCRbeta repertoires that made up the dataset. The repertoires were released in a freely available public database meant as a resource for research on the immune response to SARS-CoV-2. The samples were drawn from the first 160 participants of the ongoing ImmuneRACE study and from 950 to 1,500 subjects provided by 6 global collaborators. The sample metadata nearly always contained a de-identified subject ID, COVID-19 status, age in years and sex. Where available, HLA class I and class II types were taken from metadata supplied by the sample provider and were not determined by assay-based typing. Study-level results and caveats: The quantity of clinical and demographic metadata differed by source and by participant and was supplied without curation.

CDR1 and CDR2 were assigned from the germline V gene as ENHRY and SYGVKD. V drops 4 bases and J drops 5 bases, leaving 15 bases in between. The CDR3, from cysteine to phenylalanine, totals 15 residues. The CDR3 DNA has 45 bases and is translated from base 1. TCRbeta CDR3 regions were amplified from genomic DNA by means of the immunoSEQ Assay, a bias-controlled multiplex PCR. The paper's data handling went like this. Nucleated cell counts per sample were estimated from amplification of reference gene primers within the assay. Sequence reads were collapsed and filtered to measure the absolute abundance of every unique TCRbeta CDR3 rearrangement. Productive Simpson clonality was computed per sample as the square root of Simpson's diversity index over productive rearrangements. In TCRdb, the immuneACCESS table is reduced to in-frame sequences with V and J assigned. These tables do not hold every clone; where another copy was compared, an unresolved V gene accounts for under half, and the others remain unexplained. D and trimming come from the DNA, and the V and J calls and clone size come from that table. The sample table holds 250,000 to 300,000 clones, of which just under 90% were seen once. 1.9% of the sample lies in the top ten.

In the prospective study, participants were roughly 18 to 95 years old, resided in 20 to 30 geographic areas of the United States, and were enrolled through a virtual design. In the prospective study, participants were assigned to cohorts based on the clinical history participants reported in a screening survey and a study questionnaire. Recovered participants in ImmuneRACE Cohort 3 were defined by two consecutive negative NP/OP PCR tests, clearance by a healthcare professional, or resolution of symptoms. In the prospective study, mobile phlebotomists collected whole blood, serum and a nasopharyngeal or oropharyngeal swab from each participant. Prospective study participants could optionally give additional blood draws and questionnaires over an approximately two-month period. Prospective study blood samples were shipped either frozen or at room temperature before DNA extraction. A note on this clone: The clone's antigen remains unknown. The sample holds no much larger clone one base away, and base qualities are not on file.

The sequence was obtained from a woman between 55 and 75 years old who had recovered from COVID-19. What was sequenced was PBMCs or T cells enriched from blood (not recorded which). This chain joins TRBV10-3 to TRBJ2-1, and TRBD1 may be the D gene, going by 5 matching bases. The nucleotide sequence reads TGTGCCATCAGTGTGCCGGACAATGGCGACAATGAGCAGTTCTTC. Its translation is CAISVPDNGDNEQFF.